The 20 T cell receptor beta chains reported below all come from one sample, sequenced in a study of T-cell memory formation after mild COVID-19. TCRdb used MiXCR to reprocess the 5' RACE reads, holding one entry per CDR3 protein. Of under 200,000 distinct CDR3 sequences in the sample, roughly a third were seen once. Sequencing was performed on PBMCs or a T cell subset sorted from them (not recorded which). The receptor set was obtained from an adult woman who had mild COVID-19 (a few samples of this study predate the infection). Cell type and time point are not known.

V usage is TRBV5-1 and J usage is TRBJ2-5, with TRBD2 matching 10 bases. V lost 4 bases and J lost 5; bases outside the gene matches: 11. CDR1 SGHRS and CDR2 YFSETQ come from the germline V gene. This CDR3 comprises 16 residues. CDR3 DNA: TGCGCCAGCAGCCTCGGACTAGCGGCGATCGGTGAGACCCAGTACTTC. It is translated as CASSLGLAAIGETQYF.

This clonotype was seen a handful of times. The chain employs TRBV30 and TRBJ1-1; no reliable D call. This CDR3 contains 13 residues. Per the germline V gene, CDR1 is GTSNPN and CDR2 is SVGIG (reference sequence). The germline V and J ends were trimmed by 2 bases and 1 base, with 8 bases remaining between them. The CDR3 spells CAWSTGANTEAFF. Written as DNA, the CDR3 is TGTGCCTGGAGTACCGGCGCGAACACTGAAGCTTTCTTT.

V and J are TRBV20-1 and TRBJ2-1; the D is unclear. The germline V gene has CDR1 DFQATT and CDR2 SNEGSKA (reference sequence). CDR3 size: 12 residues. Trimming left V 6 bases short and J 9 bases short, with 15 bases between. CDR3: CSATGDSLEQFF. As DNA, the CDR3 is TGCAGTGCAACGGGTGACTCCCTTGAGCAGTTCTTC.

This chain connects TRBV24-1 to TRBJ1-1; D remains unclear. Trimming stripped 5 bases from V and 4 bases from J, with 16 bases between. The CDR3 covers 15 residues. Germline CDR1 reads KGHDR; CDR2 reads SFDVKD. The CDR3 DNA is TGTGCCACCAGTGCCGCCGAGGCGGGTAGCACTGAAGCTTTCTTT. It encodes CATSAAEAGSTEAFF.

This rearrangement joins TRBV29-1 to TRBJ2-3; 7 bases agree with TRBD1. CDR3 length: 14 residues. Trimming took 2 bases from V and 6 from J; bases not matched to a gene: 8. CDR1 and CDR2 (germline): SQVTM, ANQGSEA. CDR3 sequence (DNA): TGCAGCGTTGAAAGTTTACAGGGACAGGATACGCAGTATTTT. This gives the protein CSVESLQGQDTQYF.

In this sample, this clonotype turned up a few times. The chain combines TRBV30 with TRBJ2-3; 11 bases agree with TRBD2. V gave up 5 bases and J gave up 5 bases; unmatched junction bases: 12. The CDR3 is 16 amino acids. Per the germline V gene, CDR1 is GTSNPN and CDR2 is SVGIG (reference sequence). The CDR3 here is CAWDFSGGAWVDTQYF. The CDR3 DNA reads TGTGCCTGGGACTTTAGCGGGGGGGCCTGGGTAGATACGCAGTATTTT.

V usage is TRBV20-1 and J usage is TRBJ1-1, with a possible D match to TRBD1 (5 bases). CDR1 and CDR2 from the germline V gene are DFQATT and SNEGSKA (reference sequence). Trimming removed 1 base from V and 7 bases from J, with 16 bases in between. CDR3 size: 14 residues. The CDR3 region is CSARGQKVTFEAFF. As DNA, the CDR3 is TGCAGTGCTAGAGGACAGAAGGTAACCTTTGAAGCTTTCTTT.

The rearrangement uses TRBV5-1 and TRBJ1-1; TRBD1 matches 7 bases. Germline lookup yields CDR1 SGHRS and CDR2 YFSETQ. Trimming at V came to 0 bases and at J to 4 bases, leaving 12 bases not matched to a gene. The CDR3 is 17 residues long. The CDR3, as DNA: TGCGCCAGCAGCTTGGCCGAGGGGGCCCGGGGAAGCACTGAAGCTTTCTTT. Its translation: CASSLAEGARGSTEAFF.

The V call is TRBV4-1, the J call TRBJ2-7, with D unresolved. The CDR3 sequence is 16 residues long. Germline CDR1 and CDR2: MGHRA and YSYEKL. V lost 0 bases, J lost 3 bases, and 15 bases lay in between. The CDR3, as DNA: TGCGCCAGCAGCCAAGATCGGCAAGGGCTAGACTACGAGCAGTACTTC. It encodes CASSQDRQGLDYEQYF.

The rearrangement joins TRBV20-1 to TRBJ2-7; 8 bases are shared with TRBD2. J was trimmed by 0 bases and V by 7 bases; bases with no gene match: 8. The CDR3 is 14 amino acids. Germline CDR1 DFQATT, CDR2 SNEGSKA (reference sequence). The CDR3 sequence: CSVTKAGVSYEQYF. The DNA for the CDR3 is TGCAGTGTTACCAAAGCGGGAGTCTCCTACGAGCAGTACTTC.

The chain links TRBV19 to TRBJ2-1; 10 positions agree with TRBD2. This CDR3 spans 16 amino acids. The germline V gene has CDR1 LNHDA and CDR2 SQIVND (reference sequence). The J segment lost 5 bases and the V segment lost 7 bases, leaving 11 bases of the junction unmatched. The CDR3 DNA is TGTGCCAGTAATAGGGTCTCTAGCGGGAGAAACAATGAGCAGTTCTTC. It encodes CASNRVSSGRNNEQFF.

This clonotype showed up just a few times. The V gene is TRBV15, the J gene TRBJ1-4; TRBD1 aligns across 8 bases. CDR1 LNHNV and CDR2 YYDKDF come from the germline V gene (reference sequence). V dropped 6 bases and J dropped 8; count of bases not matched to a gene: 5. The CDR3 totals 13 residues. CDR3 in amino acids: CATRDRVPEKLFF. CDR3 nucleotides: TGTGCCACCAGGGACAGGGTGCCCGAAAAACTGTTTTTT.

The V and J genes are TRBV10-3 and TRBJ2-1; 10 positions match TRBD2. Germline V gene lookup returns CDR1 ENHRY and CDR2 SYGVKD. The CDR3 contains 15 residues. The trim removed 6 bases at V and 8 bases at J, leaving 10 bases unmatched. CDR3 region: CAIREAGGPSDEQFF. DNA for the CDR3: TGTGCCATCAGAGAAGCGGGGGGGCCCTCAGATGAGCAGTTCTTC.

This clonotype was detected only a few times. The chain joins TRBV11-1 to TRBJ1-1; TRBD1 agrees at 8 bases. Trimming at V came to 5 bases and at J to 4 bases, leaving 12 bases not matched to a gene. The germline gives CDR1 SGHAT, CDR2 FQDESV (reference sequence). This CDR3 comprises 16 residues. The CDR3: CASSPGTGTQGTEAFF. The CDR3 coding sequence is TGTGCCAGCAGCCCCGGGACAGGAACACAGGGCACTGAAGCTTTCTTT.

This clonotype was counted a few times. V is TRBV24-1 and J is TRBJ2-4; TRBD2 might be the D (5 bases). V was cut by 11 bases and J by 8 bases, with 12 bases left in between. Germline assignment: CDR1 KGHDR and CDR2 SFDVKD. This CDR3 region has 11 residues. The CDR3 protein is CAITLEDIQYF. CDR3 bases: TGTGCCATCACTCTGGAGGACATTCAGTACTTC.

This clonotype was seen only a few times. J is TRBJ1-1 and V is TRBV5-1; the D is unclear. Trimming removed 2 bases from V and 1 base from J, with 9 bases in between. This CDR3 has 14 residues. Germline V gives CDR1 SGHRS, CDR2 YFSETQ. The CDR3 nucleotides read TGCGCCAGCAGCTTCGGGTCAACGAACACTGAAGCTTTCTTT. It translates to CASSFGSTNTEAFF.

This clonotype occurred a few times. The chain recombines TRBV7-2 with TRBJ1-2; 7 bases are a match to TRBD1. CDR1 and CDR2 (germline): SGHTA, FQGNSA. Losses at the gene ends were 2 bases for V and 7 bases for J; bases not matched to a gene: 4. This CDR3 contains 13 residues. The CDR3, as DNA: TGTGCCAGCAGCTTACAGGGGGTGGTTGGCTACACCTTC. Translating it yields CASSLQGVVGYTF.

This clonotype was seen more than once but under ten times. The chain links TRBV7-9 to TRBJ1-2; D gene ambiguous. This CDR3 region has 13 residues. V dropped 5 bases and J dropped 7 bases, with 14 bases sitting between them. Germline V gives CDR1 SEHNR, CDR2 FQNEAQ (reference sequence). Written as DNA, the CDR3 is TGTGCCAGCAGCCAACGTGGTGGTTCTGGCTACACCTTC. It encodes CASSQRGGSGYTF.

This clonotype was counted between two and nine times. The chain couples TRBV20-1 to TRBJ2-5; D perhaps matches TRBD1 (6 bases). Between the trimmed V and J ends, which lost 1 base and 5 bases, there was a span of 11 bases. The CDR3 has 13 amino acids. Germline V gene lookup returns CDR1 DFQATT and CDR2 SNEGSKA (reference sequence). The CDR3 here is CSARVLGAETQYF. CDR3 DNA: TGCAGTGCTAGAGTATTGGGGGCGGAGACCCAGTACTTC.

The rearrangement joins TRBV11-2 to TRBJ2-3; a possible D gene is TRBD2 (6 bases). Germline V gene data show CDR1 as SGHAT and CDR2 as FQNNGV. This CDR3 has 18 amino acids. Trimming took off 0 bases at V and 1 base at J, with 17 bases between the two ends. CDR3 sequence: CASSLDLRDSWGTDTQYF. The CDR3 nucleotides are TGTGCCAGCAGCTTAGATCTTAGGGACTCTTGGGGCACAGATACGCAGTATTTT.